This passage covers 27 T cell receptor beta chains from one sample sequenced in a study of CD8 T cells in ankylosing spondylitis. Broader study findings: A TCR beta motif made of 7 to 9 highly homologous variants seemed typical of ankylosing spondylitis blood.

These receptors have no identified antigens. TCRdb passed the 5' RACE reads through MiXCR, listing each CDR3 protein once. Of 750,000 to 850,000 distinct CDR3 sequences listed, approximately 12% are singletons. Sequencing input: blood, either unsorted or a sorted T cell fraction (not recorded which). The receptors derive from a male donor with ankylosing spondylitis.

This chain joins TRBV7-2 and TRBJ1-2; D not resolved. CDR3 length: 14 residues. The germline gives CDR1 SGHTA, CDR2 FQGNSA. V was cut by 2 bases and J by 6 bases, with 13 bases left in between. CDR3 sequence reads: CASSLTGSSDGYTF. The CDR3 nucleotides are TGTGCCAGCAGCTTAACTGGGTCAAGTGATGGCTACACCTTC. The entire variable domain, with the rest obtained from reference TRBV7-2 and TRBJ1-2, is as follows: GAGVSQSPSNKVTEKGKDVELRCDPISGHTALYWYRQSLGQGLEFLIYFQGNSAPDKSGLPSDRFSAERTGGSVSTLTIQRTQQEDSAVYLCASSLTGSSDGYTFGSGTRLTVV.

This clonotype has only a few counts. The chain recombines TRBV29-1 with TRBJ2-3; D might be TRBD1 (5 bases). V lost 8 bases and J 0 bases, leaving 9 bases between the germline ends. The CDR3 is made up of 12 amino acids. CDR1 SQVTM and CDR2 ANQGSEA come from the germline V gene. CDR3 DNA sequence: TGCAGCTTCCAGGGCAGCACAGATACGCAGTATTTT. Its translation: CSFQGSTDTQYF.

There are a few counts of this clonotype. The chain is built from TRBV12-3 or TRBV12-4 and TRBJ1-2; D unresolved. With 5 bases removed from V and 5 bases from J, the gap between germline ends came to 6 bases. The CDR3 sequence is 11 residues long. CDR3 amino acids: CASSQEYGYTF. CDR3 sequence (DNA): TGTGCCAGCAGTCAGGAATATGGCTACACCTTC.

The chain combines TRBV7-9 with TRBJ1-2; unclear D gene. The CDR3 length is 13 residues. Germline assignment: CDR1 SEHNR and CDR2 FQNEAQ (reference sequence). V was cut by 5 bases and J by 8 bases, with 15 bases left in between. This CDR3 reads CASSLQDVGGYTF. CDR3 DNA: TGTGCCAGCAGCCTCCAGGATGTAGGCGGCTACACCTTC.

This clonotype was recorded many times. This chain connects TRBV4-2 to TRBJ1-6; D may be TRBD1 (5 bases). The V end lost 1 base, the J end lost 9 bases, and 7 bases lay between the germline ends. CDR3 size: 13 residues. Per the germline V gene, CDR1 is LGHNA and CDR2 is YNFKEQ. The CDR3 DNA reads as TGTGCCAGCAGCCAAGCTAGGGGTTCACCCCTCCACTTT. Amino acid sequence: CASSQARGSPLHF.

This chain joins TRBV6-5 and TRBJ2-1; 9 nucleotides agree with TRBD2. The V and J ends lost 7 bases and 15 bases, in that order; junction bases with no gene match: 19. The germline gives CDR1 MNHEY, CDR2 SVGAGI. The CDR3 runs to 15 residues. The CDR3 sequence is CASTLLGLAGREWFF. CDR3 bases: TGTGCCAGCACCTTACTGGGGCTAGCGGGACGGGAGTGGTTCTTC.

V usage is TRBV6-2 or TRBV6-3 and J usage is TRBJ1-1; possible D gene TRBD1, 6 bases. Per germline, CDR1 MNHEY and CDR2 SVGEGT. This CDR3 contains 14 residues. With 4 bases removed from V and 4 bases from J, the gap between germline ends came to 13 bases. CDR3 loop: CASSFAGESTEAFF. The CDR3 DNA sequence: TGTGCCAGCAGTTTCGCAGGGGAGAGCACTGAAGCTTTCTTT.

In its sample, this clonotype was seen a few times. CDR3 amino acids: CSARAFYNEQFF. The DNA of the CDR3 is TGCAGTGCTAGAGCCTTCTACAATGAGCAGTTCTTC. The chain is built from TRBV20-1 and TRBJ2-1; D gene unclear. The germline gives CDR1 DFQATT, CDR2 SNEGSKA (reference sequence). The CDR3 has 12 residues. Between the trimmed V and J ends, which lost 1 base and 3 bases, there was a span of 4 bases.

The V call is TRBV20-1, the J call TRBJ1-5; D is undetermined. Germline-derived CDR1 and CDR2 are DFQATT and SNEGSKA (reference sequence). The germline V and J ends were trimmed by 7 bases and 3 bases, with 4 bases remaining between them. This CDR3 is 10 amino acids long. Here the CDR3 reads CSVDNQPQHF. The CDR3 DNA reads TGCAGTGTAGACAATCAGCCCCAGCATTTT.

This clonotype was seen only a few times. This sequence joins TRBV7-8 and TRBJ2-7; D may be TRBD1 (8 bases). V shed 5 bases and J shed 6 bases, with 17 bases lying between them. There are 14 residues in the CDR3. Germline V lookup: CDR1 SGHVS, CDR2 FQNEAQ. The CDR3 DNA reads TGTGCCAGCAGCCCCGGACAGGGAGGGGGCGAGCAGTACTTC. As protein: CASSPGQGGGEQYF.

The chain's CDR3 is CSALFSTGRPYEQYF. DNA for the CDR3: TGCAGTGCCTTGTTCAGTACAGGGAGACCCTACGAGCAGTACTTC. The chain employs TRBV20-1 and TRBJ2-7; possibly TRBD1 for D (6 bases). The germline V and J ends were trimmed by 6 bases and 2 bases, with 20 bases remaining between them. This CDR3 comprises 15 residues. Germline CDR1 reads DFQATT; CDR2 reads SNEGSKA (reference sequence).

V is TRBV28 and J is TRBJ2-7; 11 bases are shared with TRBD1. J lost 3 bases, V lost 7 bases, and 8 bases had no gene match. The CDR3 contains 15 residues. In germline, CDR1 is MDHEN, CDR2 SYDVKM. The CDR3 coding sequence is TGTGCCAGCAAAGGACAGGGGGCGAGTGGCTACGAGCAGTACTTC. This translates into CASKGQGASGYEQYF.

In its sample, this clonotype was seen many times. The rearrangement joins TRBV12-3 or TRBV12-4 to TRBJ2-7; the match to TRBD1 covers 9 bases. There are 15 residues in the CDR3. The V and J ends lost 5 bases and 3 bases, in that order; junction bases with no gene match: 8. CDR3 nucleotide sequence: TGTGCCAGCAGTGCCCGGACAGGGGCAAACTACGAGCAGTACTTC. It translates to CASSARTGANYEQYF.

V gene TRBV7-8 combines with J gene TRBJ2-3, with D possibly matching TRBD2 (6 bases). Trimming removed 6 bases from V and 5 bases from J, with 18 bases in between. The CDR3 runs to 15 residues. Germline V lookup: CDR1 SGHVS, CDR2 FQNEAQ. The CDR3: CASRRTSGLGDTQYF. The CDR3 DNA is TGTGCCAGCAGACGGACGAGCGGGTTAGGAGATACGCAGTATTTT.

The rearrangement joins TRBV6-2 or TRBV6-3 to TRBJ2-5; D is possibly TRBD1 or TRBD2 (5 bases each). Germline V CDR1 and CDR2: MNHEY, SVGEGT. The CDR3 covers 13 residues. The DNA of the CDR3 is TGTGCGACTATGGGGCGTGTCCAAGAGACCCAGTACTTC. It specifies CATMGRVQETQYF.

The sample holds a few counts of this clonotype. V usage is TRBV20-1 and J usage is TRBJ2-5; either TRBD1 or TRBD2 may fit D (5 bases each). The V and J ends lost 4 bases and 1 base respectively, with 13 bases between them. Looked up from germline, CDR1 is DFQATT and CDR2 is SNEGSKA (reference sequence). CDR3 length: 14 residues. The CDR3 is CSANRDASQETQYF. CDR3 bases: TGCAGTGCTAACCGGGACGCCAGCCAAGAGACCCAGTACTTC.

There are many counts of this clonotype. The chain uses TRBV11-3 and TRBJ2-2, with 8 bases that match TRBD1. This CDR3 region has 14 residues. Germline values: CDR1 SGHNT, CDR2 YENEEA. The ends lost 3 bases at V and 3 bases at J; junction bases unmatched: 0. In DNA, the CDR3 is TGTGCCAGCAGCTTGGACAGGGACACCGGGGAGCTGTTTTTT. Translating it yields CASSLDRDTGELFF.

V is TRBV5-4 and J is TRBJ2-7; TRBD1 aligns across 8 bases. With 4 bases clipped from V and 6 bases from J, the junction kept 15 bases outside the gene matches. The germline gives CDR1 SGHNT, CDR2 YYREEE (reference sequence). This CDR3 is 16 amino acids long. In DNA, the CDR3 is TGTGCCAGCAGCACCGCGGTCAGGGGGCGCGGAGGCGAGCAGTACTTC. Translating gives CASSTAVRGRGGEQYF.

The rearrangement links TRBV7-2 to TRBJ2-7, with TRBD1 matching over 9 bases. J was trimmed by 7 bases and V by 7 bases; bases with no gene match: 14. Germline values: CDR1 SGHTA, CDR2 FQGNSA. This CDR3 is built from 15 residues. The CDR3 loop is CASTFGTGTPTEQYF. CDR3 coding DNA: TGTGCCAGCACCTTCGGGACAGGGACCCCTACGGAGCAGTACTTC.

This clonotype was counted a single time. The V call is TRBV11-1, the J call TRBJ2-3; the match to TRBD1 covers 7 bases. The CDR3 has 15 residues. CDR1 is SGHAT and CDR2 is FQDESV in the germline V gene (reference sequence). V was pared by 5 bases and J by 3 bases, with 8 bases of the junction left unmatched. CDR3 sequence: CASSPSGTDTDTQYF. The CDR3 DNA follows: TGTGCCAGCAGCCCCTCCGGGACAGATACAGATACGCAGTATTTT.

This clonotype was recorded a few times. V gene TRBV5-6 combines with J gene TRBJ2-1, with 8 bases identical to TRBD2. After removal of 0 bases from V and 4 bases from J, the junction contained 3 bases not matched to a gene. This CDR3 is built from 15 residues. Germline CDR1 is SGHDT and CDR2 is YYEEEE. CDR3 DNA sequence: TGTGCCAGCAGCTTGGACGGGGGGGTATACAATGAGCAGTTCTTC. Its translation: CASSLDGGVYNEQFF.

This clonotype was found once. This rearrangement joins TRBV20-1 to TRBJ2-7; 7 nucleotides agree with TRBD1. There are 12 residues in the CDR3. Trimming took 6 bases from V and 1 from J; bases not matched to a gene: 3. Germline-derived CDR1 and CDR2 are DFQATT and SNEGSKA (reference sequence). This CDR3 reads CSATQGSYEQYF. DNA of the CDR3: TGCAGTGCGACACAGGGGTCCTACGAGCAGTACTTC.

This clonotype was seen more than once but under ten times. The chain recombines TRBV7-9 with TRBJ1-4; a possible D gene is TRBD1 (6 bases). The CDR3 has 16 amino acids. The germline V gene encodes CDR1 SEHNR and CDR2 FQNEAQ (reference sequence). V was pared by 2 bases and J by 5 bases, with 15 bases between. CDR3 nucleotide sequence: TGTGCCAGCAGCTTAAGCTCGACAGGCCGGAATGAAAAACTGTTTTTT. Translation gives CASSLSSTGRNEKLFF.

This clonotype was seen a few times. In nucleotides, the CDR3 is TGCGCCAGCTCAGCCCGGGACAGGGAGACCCAGTACTTC. This gives the protein CASSARDRETQYF. The genes are TRBV4-1 and TRBJ2-5; 8 bases fit TRBD1. CDR1 and CDR2 (germline): MGHRA, YSYEKL. The length of the CDR3 is 13 residues. J was trimmed by 5 bases and V by 8 bases; bases with no gene match: 7.

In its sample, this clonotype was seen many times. CDR3 region: CASRSGGPYEQYF. CDR3 nucleotides: TGTGCCAGCAGAAGCGGGGGTCCCTACGAGCAGTACTTC. The gene calls are TRBV7-2 and TRBJ2-7, with 8 bases matching TRBD2. Trimming at V came to 6 bases and at J to 2 bases, leaving 3 bases not matched to a gene. The CDR3 sequence is 13 residues long. Looked up from germline, CDR1 is SGHTA and CDR2 is FQGNSA.

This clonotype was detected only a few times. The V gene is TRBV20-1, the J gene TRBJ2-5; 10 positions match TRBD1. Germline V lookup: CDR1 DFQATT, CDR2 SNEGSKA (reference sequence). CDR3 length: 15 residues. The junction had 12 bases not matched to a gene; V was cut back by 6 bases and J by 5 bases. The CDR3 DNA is TGCAGTGCGCGCAGAAGGACAGGGGGTTCGGAGACCCAGTACTTC. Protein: CSARRRTGGSETQYF.

The CDR3 nucleotides are TGCAGTGCAGCGGCGGGGGCAGAGTACGAGCAGTACTTC. This gives the protein CSAAAGAEYEQYF. This chain uses TRBV20-1 with TRBJ2-7; TRBD2 might be the D (7 bases). V lost 6 bases, J lost 4 bases, and 16 bases lay in between. The germline V gene encodes CDR1 DFQATT and CDR2 SNEGSKA (reference sequence). The CDR3 is made up of 13 amino acids.